This entry describes one T cell receptor beta chain. What it binds is unknown. Data came from immunoSEQ multiplex PCR; TCRdb stores just in-frame clones and leaves some out. Here the sample spans around 450,000 clones, 85% to 90% being singletons. Germline CDR1 reads SEHNR; CDR2 reads FQNEAQ (reference sequence). J gave up 5 bases and V 5 bases, and 5 bases lay outside the gene matches. The CDR3 is made up of 13 amino acids. This sample was taken from a study of Ad26.COV2.S vaccination and SARS-CoV-2 variants. Study results and caveats: Spike-specific TCR breadth was greater in vaccine than placebo recipients.

Treatment here: some 20 received Ad26.COV2.S at low or high dose, single or two shots; 5 received placebo; per-sample allocation not given. Specimen acquisition occurred on day 63 following the initial vaccine or placebo injection. An Ad26 vector expressing Wuhan-strain SARS-CoV-2 spike served as the vaccine. The gene calls are TRBV7-9 and TRBJ1-1; 7 bases fit TRBD1. This sample comprised peripheral blood, obtained in a trial of Ad26.COV2.S vaccine versus placebo. The clonotype originates from a person aged 18 to 65 who received the Ad26.COV2.S COVID-19 vaccine or a placebo. For the CDR3, the DNA is TGTGCCAGCAGCCACCCAGGGGGTACTGAAGCTTTCTTT. Its protein product is CASSHPGGTEAFF.